This T cell receptor (beta chain) appears in the sequencing data of a study of shared clonotypes between healthy human individuals. About this clone: This specimen includes other DNA sequences encoding the same CDR3.

Sequencing was performed with immunoSEQ multiplex PCR; in TCRdb, only in-frame clones are kept and a portion is missing. The sample records over 2 million clones, around 93% being singletons. Germline V gene lookup returns CDR1 SGDLS and CDR2 YYNGEE. This CDR3 comprises 15 residues. J lost 2 bases, V lost 0 bases, and 0 bases had no gene match. This TCR was sampled from a man younger than 30 in good health. Some clones in this sample may be carry-over from other donors' samples. The sequenced sample consisted of naive CD4+ T cells from PBMCs. The subset denotes: CD45RA+ positively selected. The genes are TRBV9 and TRBJ1-5; 9 nucleotides align to TRBD1. The CDR3 region has the DNA TGTGCCAGCAGCGTAGGACAGGGGGGCAATCAGCCCCAGCATTTT. This gives the protein CASSVGQGGNQPQHF.